Included here is one TCR beta chain sequence, with context. Its antigen remains unidentified. Qualities for individual bases were not recorded, and no much larger clone is one base off. This sample stems from a study of blood T cell repertoires in COVID-19 (dated by TCRdb to 2018 to 2020). In the study overall: Collaborator samples came from the United States, Italy and Spain and covered acute and convalescent phases of COVID-19. Subjects who had been exposed to COVID-19, were actively infected with it, or had recovered from it provided the deeply sampled blood TCRbeta repertoires that made up the dataset. The repertoires were released in a freely available public database meant as a resource for research on the immune response to SARS-CoV-2. The samples were drawn from two sources: the first 160 participants of the ongoing ImmuneRACE study, and 1,254 subjects contributed by 6 global collaborators. The prospective study material was composed of cDNA or gDNA derived from T cells, B-cell-depleted T cells, or PBMCs. Where available, HLA class I and class II types were obtained from metadata supplied by the sample provider rather than from assay-based typing. Sample metadata almost always included a de-identified subject ID, COVID-19 status, age in years and sex. What the study reported, not specific to this receptor: The amount of clinical and demographic metadata varied by source and participant and was provided uncurated.

The immunoSEQ Assay, a bias-controlled multiplex PCR, was used to amplify TCRbeta CDR3 regions from genomic DNA. In the source study's methods: Nucleated cell counts per sample were estimated from amplification of reference gene primers within the assay. To quantify the absolute abundance of each unique TCRbeta CDR3 rearrangement, sequence reads were collapsed and filtered. For each sample, productive Simpson clonality was calculated as the square root of Simpson's diversity index across productive rearrangements. Not all clones reach the TCRdb copy of this immuneACCESS table, which keeps in-frame sequences only. Checked studies attribute under half of the gap to unresolved V genes and leave the rest unexplained. D and trimming were read from the DNA, whereas the V and J calls and clone size are those reported in that table. Here the sample has around 230,000 clones; approximately 85% occur a single time. 5.1% of the sample is taken by the ten largest.

According to the germline V gene (reference sequence), CDR1 reads SGHNT and CDR2 reads YYREEE. The CDR3 holds 15 amino acids from the cysteine to the phenylalanine. Kept here is only the CDR3 DNA, which spans 45 bases and is read in frame from base 1. Trimming removed 0 bases from V and 1 base from J, leaving 10 bases between the germline ends. At one collaborating source in Seattle, patients were enrolled during active infection and were followed longitudinally through the course of disease. The collaborating institutions used their own protocols to collect whole blood in K2EDTA tubes. For TCRbeta analysis, collaborator samples were shipped as frozen whole blood, as isolated PBMCs, or as DNA extracted from either sample type.

This receptor chain uses TRBV5-4 and TRBJ1-1; the D gene is unclear. This sequence originates from a man over 45 with COVID-19, enrolled during active disease. Sequenced: peripheral blood. The DNA sequence is TGTGCCAGCAGCTTGGAATGGCAGGCGAACACTGAAGCTTTCTTT. This codes for CASSLEWQANTEAFF.